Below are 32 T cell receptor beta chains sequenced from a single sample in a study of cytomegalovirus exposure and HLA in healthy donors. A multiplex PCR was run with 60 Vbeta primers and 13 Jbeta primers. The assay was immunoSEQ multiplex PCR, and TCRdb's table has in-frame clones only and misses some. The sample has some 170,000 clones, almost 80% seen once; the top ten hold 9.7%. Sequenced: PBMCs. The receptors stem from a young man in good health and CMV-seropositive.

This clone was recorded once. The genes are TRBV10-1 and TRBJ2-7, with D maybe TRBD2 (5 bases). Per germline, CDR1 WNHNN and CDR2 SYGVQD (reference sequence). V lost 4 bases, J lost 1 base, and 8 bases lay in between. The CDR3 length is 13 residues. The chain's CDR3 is CASSGGKSYEQYF. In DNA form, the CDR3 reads TGCGCCAGCAGTGGAGGGAAGTCCTACGAGCAGTACTTC.

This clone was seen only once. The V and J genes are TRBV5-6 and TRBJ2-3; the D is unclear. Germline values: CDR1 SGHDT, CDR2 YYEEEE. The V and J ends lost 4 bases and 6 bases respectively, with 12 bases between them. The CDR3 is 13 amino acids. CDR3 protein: CASSASETDTQYF. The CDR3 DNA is TGTGCCAGCAGCGCCTCGGAGACCGATACGCAGTATTTT. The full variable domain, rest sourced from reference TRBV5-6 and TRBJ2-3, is DAGVTQSPTHLIKTRGQQVTLRCSPKSGHDTVSWYQQALGQGPQFIFQYYEEEERQRGNFPDRFSGHQFPNYSSELNVNALLLGDSALYLCASSASETDTQYFGPGTRLTVL.

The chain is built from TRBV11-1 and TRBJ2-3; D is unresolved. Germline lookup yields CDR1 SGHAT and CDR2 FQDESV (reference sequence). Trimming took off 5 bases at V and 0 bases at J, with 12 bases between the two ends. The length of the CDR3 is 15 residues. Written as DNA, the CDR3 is TGTGCCAGCAGCCAGCTTCAGGTTAGCACAGATACGCAGTATTTT. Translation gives CASSQLQVSTDTQYF.

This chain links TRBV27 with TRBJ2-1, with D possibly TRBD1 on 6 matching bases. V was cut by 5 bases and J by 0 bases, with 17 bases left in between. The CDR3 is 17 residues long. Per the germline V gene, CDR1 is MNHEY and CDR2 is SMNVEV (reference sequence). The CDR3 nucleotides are TGTGCCAGCAGTCTTACTAGATTAGGGGGCTCCTACAATGAGCAGTTCTTC. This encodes CASSLTRLGGSYNEQFF.

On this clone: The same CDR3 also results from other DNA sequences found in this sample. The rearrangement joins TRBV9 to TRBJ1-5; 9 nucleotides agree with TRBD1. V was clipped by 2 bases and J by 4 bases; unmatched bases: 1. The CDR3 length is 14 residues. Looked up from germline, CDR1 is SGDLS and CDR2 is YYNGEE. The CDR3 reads CASSVGQGNQPQHF. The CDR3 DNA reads TGTGCCAGCAGCGTGGGACAGGGTAATCAGCCCCAGCATTTT.

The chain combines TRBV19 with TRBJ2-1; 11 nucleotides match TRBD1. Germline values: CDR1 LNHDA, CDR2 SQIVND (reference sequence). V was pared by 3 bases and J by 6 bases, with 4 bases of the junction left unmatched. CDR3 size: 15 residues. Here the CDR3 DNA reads TGTGCCAGTAGTATTGGGGGACAGGGGGGCAATGAGCAGTTCTTC. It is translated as CASSIGGQGGNEQFF.

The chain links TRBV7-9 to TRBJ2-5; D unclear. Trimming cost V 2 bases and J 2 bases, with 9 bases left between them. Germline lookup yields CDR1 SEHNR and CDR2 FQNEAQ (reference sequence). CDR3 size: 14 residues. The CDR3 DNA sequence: TGTGCCAGCAGCTTACAGGCAGGTCAAGAGACCCAGTACTTC. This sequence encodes CASSLQAGQETQYF.

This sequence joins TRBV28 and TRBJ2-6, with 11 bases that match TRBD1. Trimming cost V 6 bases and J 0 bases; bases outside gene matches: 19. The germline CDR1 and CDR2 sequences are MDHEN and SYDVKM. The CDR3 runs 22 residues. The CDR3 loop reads CASRWTGGGGRESSSGANVLTF. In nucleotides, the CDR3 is TGTGCCAGCAGGTGGACAGGGGGCGGAGGGCGCGAAAGTAGCTCTGGGGCCAACGTCCTGACTTTC.

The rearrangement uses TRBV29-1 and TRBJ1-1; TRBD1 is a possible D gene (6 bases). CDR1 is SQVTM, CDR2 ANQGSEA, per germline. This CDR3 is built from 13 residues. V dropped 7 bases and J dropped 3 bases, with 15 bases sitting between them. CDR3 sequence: CSGTGTEDTEAFF. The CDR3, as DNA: TGCAGCGGAACAGGGACGGAGGACACTGAAGCTTTCTTT.

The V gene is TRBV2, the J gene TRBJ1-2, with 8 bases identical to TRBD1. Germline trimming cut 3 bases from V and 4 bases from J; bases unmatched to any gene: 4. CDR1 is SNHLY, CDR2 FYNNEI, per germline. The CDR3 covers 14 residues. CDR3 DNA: TGTGCCAGCAGTGATATGGGACAGGCCTATGGCTACACCTTC. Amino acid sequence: CASSDMGQAYGYTF.

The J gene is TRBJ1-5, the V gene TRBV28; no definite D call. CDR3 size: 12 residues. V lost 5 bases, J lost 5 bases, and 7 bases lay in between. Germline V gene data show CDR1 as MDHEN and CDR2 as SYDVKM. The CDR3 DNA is TGTGCCAGCAGTCGCGATTATCAGCCCCAGCATTTT. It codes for CASSRDYQPQHF.

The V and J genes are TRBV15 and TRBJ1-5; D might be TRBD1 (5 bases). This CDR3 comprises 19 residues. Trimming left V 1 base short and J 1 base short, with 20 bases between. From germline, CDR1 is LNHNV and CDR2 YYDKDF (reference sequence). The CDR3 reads CATSRANPHQGWSNQPQHF. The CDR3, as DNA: TGTGCCACCAGCAGAGCGAACCCACATCAGGGATGGAGCAATCAGCCCCAGCATTTT.

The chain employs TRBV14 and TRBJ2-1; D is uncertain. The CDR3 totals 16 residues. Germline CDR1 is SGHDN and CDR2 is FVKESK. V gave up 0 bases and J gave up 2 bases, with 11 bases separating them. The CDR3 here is CASSQEPARPYNEQFF. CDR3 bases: TGTGCCAGCAGCCAAGAGCCCGCGCGTCCCTACAATGAGCAGTTCTTC.

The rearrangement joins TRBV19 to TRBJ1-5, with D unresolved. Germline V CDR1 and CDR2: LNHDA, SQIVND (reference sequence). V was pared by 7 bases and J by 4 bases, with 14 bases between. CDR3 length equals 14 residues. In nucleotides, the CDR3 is TGTGCCAGTACCCCTCAGAGAGGTAATCAGCCCCAGCATTTT. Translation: CASTPQRGNQPQHF.

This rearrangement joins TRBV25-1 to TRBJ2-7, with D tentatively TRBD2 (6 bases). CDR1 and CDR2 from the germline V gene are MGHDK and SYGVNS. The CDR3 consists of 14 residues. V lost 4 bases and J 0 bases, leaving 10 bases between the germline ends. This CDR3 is CASSVPGSSYEQYF. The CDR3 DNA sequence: TGTGCCAGCAGTGTACCCGGGAGCTCCTACGAGCAGTACTTC.

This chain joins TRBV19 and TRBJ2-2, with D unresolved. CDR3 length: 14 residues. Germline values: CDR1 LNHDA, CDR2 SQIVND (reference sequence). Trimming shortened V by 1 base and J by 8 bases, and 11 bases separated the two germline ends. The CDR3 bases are TGTGCCAGTAGTATAGTTTCAGTATCTGGGGAGCTGTTTTTT. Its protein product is CASSIVSVSGELFF.

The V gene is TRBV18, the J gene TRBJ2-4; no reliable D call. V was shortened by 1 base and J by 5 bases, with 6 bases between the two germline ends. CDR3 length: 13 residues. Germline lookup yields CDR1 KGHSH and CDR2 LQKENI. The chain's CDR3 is CASSPLRENIQYF. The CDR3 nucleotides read TGTGCCAGCTCACCACTTCGGGAAAACATTCAGTACTTC.

This CDR3 is CSARLAGGAGANVLTF. In DNA, the CDR3 is TGCAGCGCCCGACTAGCGGGAGGCGCTGGGGCCAACGTCCTGACTTTC. The chain combines TRBV29-1 with TRBJ2-6, with 13 bases lining up with TRBD2. Germline V gene data show CDR1 as SQVTM and CDR2 as ANQGSEA. Trimming removed 7 bases from V and 2 bases from J; junction bases left unmatched: 5. CDR3 length equals 16 residues.

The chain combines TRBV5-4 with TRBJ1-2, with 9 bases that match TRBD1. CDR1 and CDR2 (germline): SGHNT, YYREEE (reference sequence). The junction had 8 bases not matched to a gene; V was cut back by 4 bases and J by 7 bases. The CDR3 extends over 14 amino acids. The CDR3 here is CASSPKQGASGYTF. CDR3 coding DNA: TGTGCCAGCAGCCCGAAACAGGGGGCTAGTGGCTACACCTTC.

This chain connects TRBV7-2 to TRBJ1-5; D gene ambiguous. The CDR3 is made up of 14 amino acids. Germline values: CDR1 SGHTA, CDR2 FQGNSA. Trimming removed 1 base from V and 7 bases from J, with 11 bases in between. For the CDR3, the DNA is TGTGCCAGCAGCTTAGGCATACCCGGGCAGCCCCAGCATTTT. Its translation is CASSLGIPGQPQHF.

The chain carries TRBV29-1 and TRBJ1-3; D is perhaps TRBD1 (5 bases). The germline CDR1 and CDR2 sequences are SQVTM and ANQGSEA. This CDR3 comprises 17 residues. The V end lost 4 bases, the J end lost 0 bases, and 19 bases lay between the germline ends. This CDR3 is CSVVGTGAGDSGNTIYF. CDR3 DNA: TGCAGCGTTGTGGGGACGGGAGCAGGAGACTCTGGAAACACCATATATTTT. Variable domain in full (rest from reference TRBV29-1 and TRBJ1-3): SAVISQKPSRDICQRGTSLTIQCQVDSQVTMMFWYRQQPGQSLTLIATANQGSEATYESGFVIDKFPISRPNLTFSTLTVSNMSPEDSSIYLCSVVGTGAGDSGNTIYFGEGSWLTVV.

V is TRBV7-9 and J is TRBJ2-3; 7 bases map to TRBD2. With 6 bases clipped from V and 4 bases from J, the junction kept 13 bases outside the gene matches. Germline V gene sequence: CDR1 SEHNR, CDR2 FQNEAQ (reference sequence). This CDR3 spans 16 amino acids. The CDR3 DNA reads TGTGCCAGCAGACGGTCGACTAGCAGAGGGGCAGATACGCAGTATTTT. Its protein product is CASRRSTSRGADTQYF.

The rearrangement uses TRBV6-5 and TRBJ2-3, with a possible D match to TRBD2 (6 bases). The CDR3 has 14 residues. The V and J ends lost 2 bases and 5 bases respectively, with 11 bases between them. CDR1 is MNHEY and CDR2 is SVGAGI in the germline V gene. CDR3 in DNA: TGTGCCAGCAGTTACAGCAGAGCGGGAGATACGCAGTATTTT. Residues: CASSYSRAGDTQYF.

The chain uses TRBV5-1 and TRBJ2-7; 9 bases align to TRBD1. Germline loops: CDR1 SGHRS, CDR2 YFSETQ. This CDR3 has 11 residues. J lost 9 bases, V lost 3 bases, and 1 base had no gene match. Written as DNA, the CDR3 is TGCGCCAGCAGCTCGACAGGGGGGCAGTACTTC. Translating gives CASSSTGGQYF.

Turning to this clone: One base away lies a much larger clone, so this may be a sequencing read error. CDR3: CASSLDGGGTDTQYF. CDR3 DNA: TGTGCCAGCAGCTTAGATGGGGGGGGCACAGATACGCAGTATTTT. The rearrangement joins TRBV11-3 to TRBJ2-3; 7 positions match TRBD2. J lost 1 base, V lost 0 bases, and 1 base had no gene match. The germline gives CDR1 SGHNT, CDR2 YENEEA. CDR3 length: 15 residues.

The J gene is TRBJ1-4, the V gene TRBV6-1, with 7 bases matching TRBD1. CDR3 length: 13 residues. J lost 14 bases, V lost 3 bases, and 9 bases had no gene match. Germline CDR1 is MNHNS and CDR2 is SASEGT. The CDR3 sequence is CASSEGQPSRLFF. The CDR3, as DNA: TGTGCCAGCAGTGAGGGACAGCCCAGTCGGCTGTTTTTT.

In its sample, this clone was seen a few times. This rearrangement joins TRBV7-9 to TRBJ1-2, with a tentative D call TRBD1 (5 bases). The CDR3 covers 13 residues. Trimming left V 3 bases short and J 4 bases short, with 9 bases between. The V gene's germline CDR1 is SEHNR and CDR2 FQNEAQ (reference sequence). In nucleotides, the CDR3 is TGTGCCAGCAGCTTCGGGCAGGGCTATGGCTACACCTTC. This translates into CASSFGQGYGYTF. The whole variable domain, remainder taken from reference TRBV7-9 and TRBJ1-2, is DTGVSQNPRHKITKRGQNVTFRCDPISEHNRLYWYRQTLGQGPEFLTYFQNEAQLEKSRLLSDRFSAERPKGSFSTLEIQRTEQGDSAMYLCASSFGQGYGYTFGSGTRLTVV.

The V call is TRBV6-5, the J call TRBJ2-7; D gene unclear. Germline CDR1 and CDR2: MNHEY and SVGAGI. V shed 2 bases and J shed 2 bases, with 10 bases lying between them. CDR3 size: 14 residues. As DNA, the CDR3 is TGTGCCAGCAGTTACGCGGATAGAACCTACGAGCAGTACTTC. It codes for CASSYADRTYEQYF.

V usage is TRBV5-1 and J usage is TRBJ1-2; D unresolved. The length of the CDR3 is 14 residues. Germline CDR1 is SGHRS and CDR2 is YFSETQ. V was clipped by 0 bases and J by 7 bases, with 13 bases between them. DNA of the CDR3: TGCGCCAGCAGCTTGGATGACGGGAAGAGTGGCTACACCTTC. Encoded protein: CASSLDDGKSGYTF.

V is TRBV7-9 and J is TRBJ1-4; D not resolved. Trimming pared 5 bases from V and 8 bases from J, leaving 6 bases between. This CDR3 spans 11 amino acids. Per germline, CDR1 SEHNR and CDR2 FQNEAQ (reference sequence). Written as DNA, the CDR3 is TGTGCCAGCAGCCGTTTGGAAAAACTGTTTTTT. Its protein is CASSRLEKLFF. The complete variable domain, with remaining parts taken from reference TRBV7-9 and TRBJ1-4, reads DTGVSQNPRHKITKRGQNVTFRCDPISEHNRLYWYRQTLGQGPEFLTYFQNEAQLEKSRLLSDRFSAERPKGSFSTLEIQRTEQGDSAMYLCASSRLEKLFFGSGTQLSVL.

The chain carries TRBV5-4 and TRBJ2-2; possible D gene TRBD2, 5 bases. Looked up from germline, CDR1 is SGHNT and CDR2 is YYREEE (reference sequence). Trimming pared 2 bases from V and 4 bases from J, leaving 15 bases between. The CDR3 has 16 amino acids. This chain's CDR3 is CASSFSAVTSTGELFF. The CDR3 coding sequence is TGTGCCAGCAGCTTTAGCGCCGTAACGAGCACCGGGGAGCTGTTTTTT.

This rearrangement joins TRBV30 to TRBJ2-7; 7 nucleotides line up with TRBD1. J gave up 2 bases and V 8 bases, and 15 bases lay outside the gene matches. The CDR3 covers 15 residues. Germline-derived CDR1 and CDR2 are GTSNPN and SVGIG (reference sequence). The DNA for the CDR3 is TGTGCCGTAAACATCATAGGGACAGTAACCTACGAGCAGTACTTC. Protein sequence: CAVNIIGTVTYEQYF.